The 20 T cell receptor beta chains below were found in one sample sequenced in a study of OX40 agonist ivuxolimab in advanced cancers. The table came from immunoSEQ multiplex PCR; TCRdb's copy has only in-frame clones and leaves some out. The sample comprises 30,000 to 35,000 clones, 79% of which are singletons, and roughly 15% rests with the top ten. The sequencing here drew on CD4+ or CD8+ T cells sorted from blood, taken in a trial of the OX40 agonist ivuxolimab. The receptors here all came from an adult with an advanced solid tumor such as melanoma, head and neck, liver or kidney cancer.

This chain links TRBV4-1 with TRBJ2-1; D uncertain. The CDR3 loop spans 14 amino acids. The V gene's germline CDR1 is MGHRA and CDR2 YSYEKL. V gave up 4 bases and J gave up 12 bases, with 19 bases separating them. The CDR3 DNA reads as TGCGCCAGCAGCCCAATCTCAGGTAGCTCTTTGCAGTTCTTC. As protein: CASSPISGSSLQFF.

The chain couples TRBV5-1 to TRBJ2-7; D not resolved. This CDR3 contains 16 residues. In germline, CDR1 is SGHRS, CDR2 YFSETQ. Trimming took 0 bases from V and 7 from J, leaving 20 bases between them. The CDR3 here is CASSLGVPPESWEQYF. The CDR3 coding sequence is TGCGCCAGCAGCTTGGGTGTCCCCCCGGAGTCGTGGGAGCAGTACTTC.

As DNA, the CDR3 is TGTGCCAGCAGCTTACGCCCACTTACAGGGGGCAATCAAGAGACCCAGTACTTC. Protein: CASSLRPLTGGNQETQYF. The chain uses TRBV7-9 and TRBJ2-5; 9 nucleotides match TRBD1. Trimming at V came to 2 bases and at J to 2 bases, leaving 12 bases not matched to a gene. The length of the CDR3 is 18 residues. CDR1 is SEHNR, CDR2 FQNEAQ, per germline (reference sequence).

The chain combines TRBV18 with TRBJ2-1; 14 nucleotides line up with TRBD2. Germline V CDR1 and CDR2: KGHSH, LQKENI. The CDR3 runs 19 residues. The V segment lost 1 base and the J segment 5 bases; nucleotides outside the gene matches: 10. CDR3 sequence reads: CASSPRLAATSGGDNEQFF. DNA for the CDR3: TGTGCCAGCTCACCACGACTGGCCGCGACTAGCGGGGGGGACAATGAGCAGTTCTTC. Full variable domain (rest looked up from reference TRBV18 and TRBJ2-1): NAGVMQNPRHLVRRRGQEARLRCSPMKGHSHVYWYRQLPEEGLKFMVYLQKENIIDESGMPKERFSAEFPKEGPSILRIQQVVRGDSAAYFCASSPRLAATSGGDNEQFFGPGTRLTVL.

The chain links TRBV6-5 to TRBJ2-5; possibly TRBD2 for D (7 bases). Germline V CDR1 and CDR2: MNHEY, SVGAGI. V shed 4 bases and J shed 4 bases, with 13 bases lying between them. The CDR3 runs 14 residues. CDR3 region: CASSSGLGGETQYF. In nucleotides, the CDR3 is TGTGCCAGCAGTTCCGGACTAGGGGGAGAGACCCAGTACTTC.

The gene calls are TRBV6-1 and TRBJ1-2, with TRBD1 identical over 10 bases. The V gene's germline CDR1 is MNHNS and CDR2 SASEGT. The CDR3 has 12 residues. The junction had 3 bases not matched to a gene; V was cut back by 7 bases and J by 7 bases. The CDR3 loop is CASKDRGLGYTF. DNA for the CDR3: TGTGCCAGCAAAGACAGGGGGCTTGGCTACACCTTC.

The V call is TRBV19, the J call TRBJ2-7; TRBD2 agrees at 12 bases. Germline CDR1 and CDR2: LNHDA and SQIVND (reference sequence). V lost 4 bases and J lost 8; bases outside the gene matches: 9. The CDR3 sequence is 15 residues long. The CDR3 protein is CASSTRLAGEVQQYF. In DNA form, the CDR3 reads TGTGCCAGTAGTACCCGACTAGCGGGAGAAGTGCAGCAGTACTTC.

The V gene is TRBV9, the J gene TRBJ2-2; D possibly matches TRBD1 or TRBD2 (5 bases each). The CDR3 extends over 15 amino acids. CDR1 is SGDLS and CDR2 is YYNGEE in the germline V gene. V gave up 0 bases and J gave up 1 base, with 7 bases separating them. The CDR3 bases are TGTGCCAGCAGCGTAGCTGGGGGGAACACCGGGGAGCTGTTTTTT. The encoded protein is CASSVAGGNTGELFF.

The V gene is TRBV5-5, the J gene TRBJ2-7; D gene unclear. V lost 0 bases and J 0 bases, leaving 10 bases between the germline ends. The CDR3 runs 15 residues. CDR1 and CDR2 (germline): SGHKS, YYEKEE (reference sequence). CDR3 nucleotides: TGTGCCAGCAGCTTGGCCGGCACGTCCTCCTACGAGCAGTACTTC. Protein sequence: CASSLAGTSSYEQYF.

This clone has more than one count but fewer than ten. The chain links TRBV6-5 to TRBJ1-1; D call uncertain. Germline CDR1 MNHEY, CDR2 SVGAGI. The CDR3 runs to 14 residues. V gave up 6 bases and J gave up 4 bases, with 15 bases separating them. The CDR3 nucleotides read TGTGCCAGCAGCCGGGAGCCCAGAATCACTGAAGCTTTCTTT. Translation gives CASSREPRITEAFF.

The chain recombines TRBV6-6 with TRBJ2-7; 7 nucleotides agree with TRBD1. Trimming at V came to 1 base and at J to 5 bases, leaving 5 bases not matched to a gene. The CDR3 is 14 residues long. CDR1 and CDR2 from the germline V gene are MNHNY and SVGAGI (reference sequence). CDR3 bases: TGTGCCAGCAGTTACTTGGGACAGCGTAACGAGCAGTACTTC. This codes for CASSYLGQRNEQYF.

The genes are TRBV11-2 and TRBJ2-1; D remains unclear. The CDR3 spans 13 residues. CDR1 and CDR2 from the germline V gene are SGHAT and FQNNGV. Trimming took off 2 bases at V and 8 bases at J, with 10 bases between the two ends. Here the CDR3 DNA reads TGTGCCAGCAGCTTAAATTCGGCTTATGAGCAGTTCTTC. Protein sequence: CASSLNSAYEQFF.

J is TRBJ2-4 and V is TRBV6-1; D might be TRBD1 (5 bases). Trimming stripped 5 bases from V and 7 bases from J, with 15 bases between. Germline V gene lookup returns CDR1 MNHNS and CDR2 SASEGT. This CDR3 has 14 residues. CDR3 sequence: CASSPHPTDNIQYF. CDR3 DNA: TGTGCCAGCAGTCCGCACCCGACAGATAACATTCAGTACTTC.

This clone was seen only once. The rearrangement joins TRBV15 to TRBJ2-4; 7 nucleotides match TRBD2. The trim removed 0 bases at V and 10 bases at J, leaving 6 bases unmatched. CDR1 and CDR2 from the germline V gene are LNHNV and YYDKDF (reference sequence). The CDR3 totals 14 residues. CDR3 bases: TGTGCCACCAGCAGAGATCTTGGGGGGGAGATTCAGTACTTC. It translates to CATSRDLGGEIQYF.

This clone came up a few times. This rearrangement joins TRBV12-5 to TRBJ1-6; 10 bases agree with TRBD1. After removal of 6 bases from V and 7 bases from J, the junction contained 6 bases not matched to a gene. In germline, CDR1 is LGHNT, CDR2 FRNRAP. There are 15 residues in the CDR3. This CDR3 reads CASGAGTGVNSPLHF. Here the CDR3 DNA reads TGTGCTAGTGGCGCCGGGACAGGGGTGAATTCACCCCTCCACTTT.

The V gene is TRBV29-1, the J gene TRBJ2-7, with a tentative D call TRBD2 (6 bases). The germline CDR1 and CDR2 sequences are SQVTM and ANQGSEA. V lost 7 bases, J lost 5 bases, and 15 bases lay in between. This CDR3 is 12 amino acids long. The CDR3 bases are TGCAGCGCCACGGGGGAGGCAAACGAGCAGTACTTC. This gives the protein CSATGEANEQYF.

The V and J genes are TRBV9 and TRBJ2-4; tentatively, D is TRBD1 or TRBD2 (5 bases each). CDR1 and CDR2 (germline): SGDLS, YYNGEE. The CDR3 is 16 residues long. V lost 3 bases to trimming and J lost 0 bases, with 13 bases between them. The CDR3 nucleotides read TGTGCCAGCAGCGCCGGGACGGGGCTAGCCAAAAACATTCAGTACTTC. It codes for CASSAGTGLAKNIQYF.

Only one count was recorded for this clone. This CDR3 is CASSIQGYSNQPQHF. In DNA, the CDR3 is TGTGCCAGCAGTATACAGGGTTATAGCAATCAGCCCCAGCATTTT. The genes are TRBV7-9 and TRBJ1-5; maybe TRBD1 (6 bases). The germline V gene has CDR1 SEHNR and CDR2 FQNEAQ (reference sequence). V was shortened by 6 bases and J by 0 bases, with 12 bases between the two germline ends. CDR3 length: 15 amino acids.

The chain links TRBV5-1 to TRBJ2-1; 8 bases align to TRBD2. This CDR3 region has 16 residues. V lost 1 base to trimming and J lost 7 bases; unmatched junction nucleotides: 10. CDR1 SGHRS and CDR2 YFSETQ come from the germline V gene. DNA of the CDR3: TGCGCCAGCAGCTTGCTACCCAGCGGGGGTGAGAATGAGCAGTTCTTC. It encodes CASSLLPSGGENEQFF.

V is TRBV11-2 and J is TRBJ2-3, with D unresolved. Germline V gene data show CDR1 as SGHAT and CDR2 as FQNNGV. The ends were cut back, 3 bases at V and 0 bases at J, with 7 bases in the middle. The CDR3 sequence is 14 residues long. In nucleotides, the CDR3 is TGTGCCAGCAGCTTGGCCCCTAGCACAGATACGCAGTATTTT. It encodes CASSLAPSTDTQYF.